Below, 21 T cell receptor beta chains from the same sample are listed, as sequenced in a study of blood T cell repertoires in COVID-19. Clones were sequenced by immunoSEQ multiplex PCR, and TCRdb holds only the in-frame ones, with some missing. The data contain a few hundred thousand clones, roughly 84% of them singletons. The sequencing sample was made of peripheral blood. The receptors were sampled from a man aged 40-49 years with acute or convalescent COVID-19.

V and J are TRBV10-3 and TRBJ1-6; D not certain. Trimming stripped 3 bases from V and 9 bases from J, with 6 bases between. Germline CDR1 reads ENHRY; CDR2 reads SYGVKD. The CDR3 extends over 12 amino acids. CDR3 protein: CAISDIGSPLHF. As DNA, the CDR3 is TGTGCCATCAGTGACATCGGTTCACCCCTCCACTTT.

This clone was picked up one time. V is TRBV3-1 (or the pseudogene TRBV3-2) and J is TRBJ1-2; no definite D call. The CDR3 runs 17 residues. Germline V CDR1 and CDR2: LGHDT, YNNKEL (reference sequence). Trimming left V 3 bases short and J 0 bases short, with 17 bases between. CDR3 amino acids: CASSQQYRGSPNYGYTF. Written as DNA, the CDR3 is TGTGCCAGCAGCCAGCAATATCGAGGCAGTCCTAACTATGGCTACACCTTC.

The chain links TRBV3-1 (or the pseudogene TRBV3-2) to TRBJ2-3; 7 bases match TRBD2. In germline, CDR1 is LGHDT, CDR2 YNNKEL (reference sequence). V lost 4 bases and J lost 4; bases outside the gene matches: 8. The CDR3 totals 15 residues. The CDR3 loop reads CASSPRGRVADTQYF. The CDR3 DNA is TGTGCCAGCAGCCCCCGGGGGAGGGTGGCAGATACGCAGTATTTT.

J is TRBJ1-1 and V is TRBV9; D perhaps matches TRBD1 (5 bases). The CDR3 runs to 17 residues. V gave up 3 bases and J gave up 0 bases, with 18 bases separating them. Germline CDR1 reads SGDLS; CDR2 reads YYNGEE. The chain's CDR3 is CASSARDGRQMNTEAFF. In DNA form, the CDR3 reads TGTGCCAGCAGCGCGCGGGACGGGAGACAAATGAACACTGAAGCTTTCTTT.

The CDR3 bases are TGTGCCAGCGCTAGGGGCGCGAACACTGAAGCTTTCTTT. It yields the protein CASARGANTEAFF. V is TRBV7-3 and J is TRBJ1-1, with D perhaps TRBD1 (5 bases). In germline, CDR1 is SGHTA, CDR2 FQGTGA. The length of the CDR3 is 13 residues. With 8 bases removed from V and 1 base from J, the gap between germline ends came to 11 bases.

This chain uses TRBV10-3 with TRBJ1-5; the D gene is possibly TRBD1 (5 bases). Germline CDR1 reads ENHRY; CDR2 reads SYGVKD. The V end was cut by 0 bases, the J end by 2 bases, with 8 bases between. The CDR3 loop spans 15 amino acids. As DNA, the CDR3 is TGTGCCATCAGTGAGTCTCCCAGGGGCAATCAGCCCCAGCATTTT. Encoded protein: CAISESPRGNQPQHF.

J is TRBJ1-2 and V is TRBV5-6; 8 bases match TRBD1. J was trimmed by 4 bases and V by 4 bases; bases with no gene match: 6. The CDR3 extends over 14 amino acids. Germline values: CDR1 SGHDT, CDR2 YYEEEE. The chain's CDR3 is CASSPDREAYGYTF. The CDR3, as DNA: TGTGCCAGCAGCCCGGACAGGGAGGCCTATGGCTACACCTTC. The whole variable domain, filled in from reference TRBV5-6 and TRBJ1-2, reads DAGVTQSPTHLIKTRGQQVTLRCSPKSGHDTVSWYQQALGQGPQFIFQYYEEEERQRGNFPDRFSGHQFPNYSSELNVNALLLGDSALYLCASSPDREAYGYTFGSGTRLTVV.

The rearrangement joins TRBV30 to TRBJ2-1, with TRBD2 matching 15 bases. V trimming: 3 bases; J trimming: 5 bases; junction bases outside the gene matches: 11. CDR1 is GTSNPN and CDR2 is SVGIG in the germline V gene (reference sequence). The CDR3 is 18 amino acids. The CDR3 bases are TGTGCCTGGAGACTTGTGTGGACTAGCGGGGGGGCCGACAATGAGCAGTTCTTC. Its protein is CAWRLVWTSGGADNEQFF.

The genes are TRBV5-1 and TRBJ2-3; 8 bases map to TRBD2. Germline CDR1 SGHRS, CDR2 YFSETQ. This CDR3 has 13 amino acids. Germline trimming cut 1 base from V and 5 bases from J; bases unmatched to any gene: 0. For the CDR3, the DNA is TGCGCCAGCAGCTTGCGGGAGGGAGATACGCAGTATTTT. Protein: CASSLREGDTQYF.

About this clone itself: Other DNA sequences of this sample code for an identical CDR3. V gene TRBV28 combines with J gene TRBJ2-7; D unresolved. With 6 bases removed from V and 1 base from J, the gap between germline ends came to 10 bases. CDR1 is MDHEN, CDR2 SYDVKM, per germline. The length of the CDR3 is 13 residues. In DNA form, the CDR3 reads TGTGCCAGCAGCTCCGACAAATCCTACGAGCAGTACTTC. Protein product: CASSSDKSYEQYF.

This chain connects TRBV30 to TRBJ1-2; TRBD1 matches at 8 bases. V was pared by 4 bases and J by 8 bases, with 6 bases of the junction left unmatched. CDR1 GTSNPN and CDR2 SVGIG come from the germline V gene (reference sequence). There are 12 residues in the CDR3. The CDR3, as DNA: TGTGCCTGGACTGGACAGGGTTTAGGCTACACCTTC. Translation gives CAWTGQGLGYTF.

As for this clone: This sample also contains other DNA sequences that code for the same CDR3. This rearrangement joins TRBV19 to TRBJ2-7; D is possibly TRBD2 (5 bases). CDR1 LNHDA and CDR2 SQIVND come from the germline V gene (reference sequence). V was pared by 3 bases and J by 0 bases, with 6 bases between. The CDR3 extends over 13 amino acids. Here the CDR3 DNA reads TGTGCCAGTAGTATTACTAGCTCCTACGAGCAGTACTTC. Its protein product is CASSITSSYEQYF. Using reference TRBV19 and TRBJ2-7 for the parts outside the CDR3, the full variable domain is DGGITQSPKYLFRKEGQNVTLSCEQNLNHDAMYWYRQDPGQGLRLIYYSQIVNDFQKGDIAEGYSVSREKKESFPLTVTSAQKNPTAFYLCASSITSSYEQYFGPGTRLTVT.

The CDR3, as DNA: TGTGCCAGCAAAATTGGGGCGACGAGGTATTTT. It specifies CASKIGATRYF. The J gene is TRBJ2-3, the V gene TRBV2; D perhaps matches TRBD1 (5 bases). CDR1 is SNHLY, CDR2 FYNNEI, per germline. CDR3 length equals 11 residues. V was clipped by 7 bases and J by 14 bases, with 16 bases between them.

This clone has just a few counts. The chain couples TRBV4-2 to TRBJ1-6; 8 positions match TRBD1. The junction had 7 bases not matched to a gene; V was cut back by 4 bases and J by 8 bases. The CDR3 sequence is 15 residues long. Germline CDR1 and CDR2: LGHNA and YNFKEQ. The CDR3 bases are TGTGCCAGCAGCCCCGCCGGGACAGGAGATTCACCCCTCCACTTT. Protein sequence: CASSPAGTGDSPLHF.

This clone appeared a few times. This rearrangement joins TRBV20-1 to TRBJ1-2; TRBD1 agrees at 7 bases. The CDR3 sequence is 14 residues long. Germline V CDR1 and CDR2: DFQATT, SNEGSKA (reference sequence). J lost 1 base, V lost 3 bases, and 5 bases had no gene match. CDR3 protein: CSASSDRSNYGYTF. As DNA, the CDR3 is TGCAGTGCTAGTTCGGACAGGAGTAACTATGGCTACACCTTC.

The chain couples TRBV5-8 to TRBJ2-1, with D perhaps matching TRBD2 (7 bases). Germline V gives CDR1 SGHTS, CDR2 YDEGEE. This CDR3 contains 15 residues. V lost 0 bases and J 6 bases, leaving 13 bases between the germline ends. The CDR3 spells CASSLEGGAFNEQFF. The CDR3 DNA sequence: TGTGCCAGCAGCTTGGAAGGGGGGGCGTTCAATGAGCAGTTCTTC.

The chain links TRBV27 to TRBJ1-1, with 7 bases matching TRBD1. Germline CDR1 MNHEY, CDR2 SMNVEV (reference sequence). The V gene end was trimmed by 5 bases and the J gene end by 3 bases; junction bases not matched to a gene: 9. The CDR3 extends over 15 amino acids. The CDR3 spells CASSPMGQSDTEAFF. The CDR3 DNA sequence: TGTGCCAGCAGTCCCATGGGACAGAGCGACACTGAAGCTTTCTTT.

This chain links TRBV5-1 with TRBJ2-2; 7 bases line up with TRBD1. The V gene's germline CDR1 is SGHRS and CDR2 YFSETQ. The CDR3 runs to 16 residues. The V and J ends lost 1 base and 4 bases, in that order; junction bases with no gene match: 7. In DNA, the CDR3 is TGCGCCAGCAGCTTGTATGGGACAGAAGCCACCGGGGAGCTGTTTTTT. It is translated as CASSLYGTEATGELFF.

V is TRBV6-5 and J is TRBJ2-6, with 7 bases fitting TRBD1. The CDR3 covers 16 residues. With V trimmed by 1 base and J by 4 bases, 4 bases remained unmatched. CDR1 and CDR2 from the germline V gene are MNHEY and SVGAGI. CDR3 protein: CASSYLDRAGANVLTF. CDR3 nucleotides: TGTGCCAGCAGTTACTTAGACAGGGCCGGGGCCAACGTCCTGACTTTC.

This chain uses TRBV30 with TRBJ1-3; D may be TRBD1 (6 bases). The CDR3 length is 14 residues. Germline-derived CDR1 and CDR2 are GTSNPN and SVGIG (reference sequence). Trimming pared 3 bases from V and 0 bases from J, leaving 9 bases between. CDR3: CAWRGGNSGNTIYF. DNA for the CDR3: TGTGCCTGGAGAGGGGGTAACTCTGGAAACACCATATATTTT.

For this clone: Other DNA sequences in the sample encode the same CDR3. The CDR3 is CASSPDRRTDTQYF. The CDR3 bases are TGTGCCAGCTCACCGGACAGGCGCACAGATACGCAGTATTTT. The rearrangement joins TRBV18 to TRBJ2-3, with 7 bases that match TRBD1. CDR3 length equals 14 residues. Germline V gene sequence: CDR1 KGHSH, CDR2 LQKENI. With V trimmed by 3 bases and J by 1 base, 1 base remained unmatched.